This T cell receptor (beta chain) came from a study of shared clonotypes between healthy human individuals. Sequenced by immunoSEQ multiplex PCR; TCRdb stores in-frame clones only, minus some. There are some 350,000 clones in the sample; around 72% occur only once, and around 10% lies in the top ten. The V end lost 5 bases, the J end lost 3 bases, and 11 bases lay between the germline ends. CDR3 size: 15 residues. Germline V gene lookup returns CDR1 LNHDA and CDR2 SQIVND (reference sequence). All donors were healthy HIV-negative adults lacking recent acute infections or vaccinations. This receptor was obtained from a man aged 25 to 40 in good health. This chain links TRBV19 with TRBJ2-6; no clear D. Sequencing input: memory CD4+ T cells sorted from blood. Noted subset: CD45RA-negative fraction. This CDR3 is CASSAPRFGANVLTF. In DNA, the CDR3 is TGTGCCAGTAGTGCCCCCCGGTTTGGGGCCAACGTCCTGACTTTC.